These T cell receptor beta chains were read from a single sample in a study of radiotherapy plus CTLA-4 blockade in lung cancer. The table came from immunoSEQ multiplex PCR; TCRdb's copy has only in-frame clones and leaves some out. The sample holds around 70,000 clones; roughly four fifths are singletons and the top ten take about 4.3%. The input for sequencing was peripheral blood, taken from a patient treated with radiotherapy plus ipilimumab. The receptors were gathered from a human donor with non-small cell lung cancer who had a partial response to radiotherapy plus ipilimumab. CDR3s include the opening cysteine and the closing phenylalanine or tryptophan. A D gene is named only where the DNA matches it firmly. The size field is filled for only some rows; it gives once, few, many or a size class.

>TRBV5-5|13|TRBD2|NA|TRBJ2-5
TGTGCCAGCAGCTGGCGGGGGTCGGGGACCCAGTACTTC
CASSWRGSGTQYF
>TRBV25-1|14|TRBD2|NA|TRBJ2-5
TGTGCCAGCAGTTGGGGGGGAATCCAAGAGACCCAGTACTTC
CASSWGGIQETQYF
>TRBV18|14|TRBD1|NA|TRBJ2-1
TGTGCCAGCACGTCGGCACAGGGGGTCAATGAGCAGTTCTTC
CASTSAQGVNEQFF
>TRBV28|16|TRBD1|NA|TRBJ1-5
TGTGCCAGCAGTTCAGCCGACAGGGGTCCCAATCAGCCCCAGCATTTT
CASSSADRGPNQPQHF
>TRBV28|17|TRBD1|NA|TRBJ1-2
TGTGCCAGCAGTTTGAAGAGGGGGGCACAGGGGATGGGGGGCTACACCTTC
CASSLKRGAQGMGGYTF
>TRBV5-6|13|TRBD1|NA|TRBJ2-3
TGTGCCAGCAGGGGACAGGGTATGATTACGCAGTATTTT
CASRGQGMITQYF
>TRBV19|14|TRBD1|NA|TRBJ1-2
TGTGCCAGTAGTGGGGGACAGGGCCTCTATGGCTACACCTTC
CASSGGQGLYGYTF
>TRBV5-1|16|TRBD2|NA|TRBJ2-2
TGCGCCAGCAGCTTACTAGCGGGAGTAGGAACCGGGGAGCTGTTTTTT
CASSLLAGVGTGELFF
>TRBV10-3|14|NA|NA|TRBJ1-1
TGTGCCATCAGTGAGTCCGGCAGGTCCACTGAAGCTTTCTTT
CAISESGRSTEAFF
>TRBV7-3|17|TRBD1|NA|TRBJ2-1
TGTGCCAGCAGCCGTTACCCCCGGGACAGAACAGGCAATGAGCAGTTCTTC
CASSRYPRDRTGNEQFF
>TRBV6-5|15|TRBD1|once|TRBJ1-3
TGTGCCAGCAGTGACTGGACAGGCTCTGGAAACACCATATATTTT
CASSDWTGSGNTIYF
>TRBV5-1|12|NA|NA|TRBJ2-7
TGCGCCAGCAGCTTGGTAGCGGACGAGCAGTACTTC
CASSLVADEQYF
>TRBV9|15|TRBD1|NA|TRBJ2-1
TGTGCCAGCAGCGTAGGGGGACAGAACTACAATGAGCAGTTCTTC
CASSVGGQNYNEQFF
>TRBV23-1|14|NA|once|TRBJ2-1
TGCGCCAGCAGTCAATCTGTAGAGCACAATGAGCAGTTCTTC
CASSQSVEHNEQFF
>TRBV4-1|15|TRBD2|NA|TRBJ2-5
TGCGCCAGCAGCCAGGCTAGCGGGAGTCCGGAGACCCAGTACTTC
CASSQASGSPETQYF
>TRBV7-9|15|TRBD1|NA|TRBJ1-6
TGTGCCAGCAGCCTTACAGGGGGCTTAAGATCACCCCTCCACTTT
CASSLTGGLRSPLHF
>TRBV9|17|TRBD2|NA|TRBJ2-1
TGTGCCAGCAGCACCGCCCTAGCGGGAGGGCAGTTCAGTGAGCAGTTCTTC
CASSTALAGGQFSEQFF
>TRBV6-6|15|NA|few|TRBJ2-5
TGTGCCAGCAGTAATCCCCCGGGGGGCGTAGAGACCCAGTACTTC
CASSNPPGGVETQYF
>TRBV9|14|NA|NA|TRBJ2-3
TGTGCCAGCAGCGTAGGTAGCGGCACAGATACGCAGTATTTT
CASSVGSGTDTQYF
>TRBV7-9|15|TRBD2|NA|TRBJ2-1
TGTGCCAGCAGCTTAAAGACTAGCGGGAGCGGTGAGCAGTTCTTC
CASSLKTSGSGEQFF
>TRBV19|16|NA|few|TRBJ2-5
TGTGCCAGTAAAGGAGGCGGGATTCTATCCCAAGAGACCCAGTACTTC
CASKGGGILSQETQYF
>TRBV29-1|12|NA|NA|TRBJ2-6
TGCAGCGCCTACTCTGGGGCCAACGTCCTGACTTTC
CSAYSGANVLTF
>TRBV10-3|15|NA|few|TRBJ2-1
TGTGCCATCAGTACCGGACAGTCCTCCTACAATGAGCAGTTCTTC
CAISTGQSSYNEQFF
>TRBV27|15|NA|few|TRBJ2-7
TGTGCCAGCACCCGCCTCGGGGCGGGAAAGTACGAGCAGTACTTC
CASTRLGAGKYEQYF
>TRBV13|18|TRBD2|NA|TRBJ2-2
TGTGCCAGCAGCCCGGCCCTGGGGCTAGCGGGAGTCCCCGGGGAGCTGTTTTTT
CASSPALGLAGVPGELFF
>TRBV5-4|13|NA|NA|TRBJ1-5
TGTGCCAGCAGCAAGAGTCCCAATCAGCCCCAGCATTTT
CASSKSPNQPQHF
>TRBV6-5|11|NA|NA|TRBJ2-7
TGTGCCAGCAGTTACGCGGGGGAGCAGTACTTC
CASSYAGEQYF
>TRBV27|13|TRBD2|few|TRBJ2-7
TGTGCCAGTACTAGCGGGAGAGGAGGCGAGCAGTACTTC
CASTSGRGGEQYF
>TRBV4-2|17|TRBD2|NA|TRBJ2-1
TGTGCCAGCAGCCAAGATCCTGGCGGGAGCTCCTACAATGAGCAGTTCTTC
CASSQDPGGSSYNEQFF
>TRBV19|15|TRBD1|NA|TRBJ1-5
TGTGCCAGTAGGCTATGGGACAGGGAAAATCAGCCCCAGCATTTT
CASRLWDRENQPQHF
>TRBV6-5|13|NA|NA|TRBJ2-7
TGTGCCAGCAGCCGGACTCCAACCTACGAGCAGTACTTC
CASSRTPTYEQYF